Each of the 21 T cell receptor beta chains below was sequenced from the same sample in a study of Ad26.COV2.S vaccination and SARS-CoV-2 variants. TCRdb keeps only in-frame clones here, not all; method: immunoSEQ multiplex PCR. The sample includes 300,000 to 350,000 clones, 70% to 90% seen only once; the top ten take 1.5% to 2.5%. Treatment noted: some 19 received Ad26.COV2.S at low or high dose, single or two shots; about 5 received placebo; per-sample allocation not given. Sampling happened 63 days after the first vaccine or placebo injection. The sample was peripheral blood, taken in a trial of Ad26.COV2.S vaccine versus placebo. Receptors were obtained from a person aged 18-60 years who received the Ad26.COV2.S COVID-19 vaccine or a placebo.

This chain connects TRBV13 to TRBJ2-5; D is possibly TRBD1 or TRBD2 (5 bases each). The germline gives CDR1 PRHDT, CDR2 FYEKMQ (reference sequence). CDR3 length: 14 residues. V lost 3 bases to trimming and J lost 1 base, with 9 bases between them. CDR3 sequence: CASSFRDGQETQYF. CDR3 sequence (DNA): TGTGCCAGCAGCTTCCGGGACGGCCAAGAGACCCAGTACTTC.

The V call is TRBV7-2, the J call TRBJ1-2, with D maybe TRBD1 (5 bases). V lost 5 bases and J lost 3, with 13 bases in between. The CDR3 contains 14 residues. Germline CDR1 SGHTA, CDR2 FQGNSA. CDR3 residues: CASSPRDRYYGYTF. The CDR3 DNA reads as TGTGCCAGCAGCCCCAGGGACCGGTACTATGGCTACACCTTC.

V usage is TRBV19 and J usage is TRBJ1-5; TRBD1 might be the D (5 bases). V was shortened by 1 base and J by 6 bases, with 13 bases between the two germline ends. Per the germline V gene, CDR1 is LNHDA and CDR2 is SQIVND (reference sequence). This CDR3 region has 15 residues. CDR3 coding DNA: TGTGCCAGTAGTATAGGTGGGGGTCGAGGTCAGCCCCAGCATTTT. Translation: CASSIGGGRGQPQHF.

The chain employs TRBV3-1 (or the pseudogene TRBV3-2) and TRBJ2-1; 11 nucleotides match TRBD1. V dropped 5 bases and J dropped 7; count of bases not matched to a gene: 7. CDR1 LGHDT and CDR2 YNNKEL come from the germline V gene (reference sequence). This CDR3 has 15 amino acids. The CDR3 DNA follows: TGTGCCAGCAGCACCCGGACAGGGGGCTGGAATGAGCAGTTCTTC. This codes for CASSTRTGGWNEQFF.

A note on this clone: Other DNA sequences in this sample translate to the same CDR3. V is TRBV9 and J is TRBJ2-3; TRBD2 agrees at 10 bases. CDR1 is SGDLS and CDR2 is YYNGEE in the germline V gene. This CDR3 has 17 residues. With 0 bases clipped from V and 0 bases from J, the junction kept 4 bases outside the gene matches. The CDR3 spells CASSVGLAGASTDTQYF. CDR3 nucleotides: TGTGCCAGCAGCGTAGGCCTAGCGGGGGCAAGCACAGATACGCAGTATTTT.

The chain is built from TRBV19 and TRBJ1-4; D is possibly TRBD1 (6 bases). This CDR3 spans 13 amino acids. In germline, CDR1 is LNHDA, CDR2 SQIVND (reference sequence). The germline V and J ends were trimmed by 7 bases and 7 bases, with 13 bases remaining between them. CDR3 nucleotide sequence: TGTGCCAGTACCCCCCAGGGGTCTGAAAAACTGTTTTTT. Translating gives CASTPQGSEKLFF.

This sequence joins TRBV18 and TRBJ2-7; a possible D gene is TRBD2 (5 bases). CDR3 length: 13 amino acids. Trimming removed 3 bases at V and 5 bases at J, with 11 bases between. Germline V lookup: CDR1 KGHSH, CDR2 LQKENI. CDR3 in amino acids: CASSPRAADEQYF. The CDR3 DNA reads TGTGCCAGCTCACCGCGGGCCGCAGACGAGCAGTACTTC.

The chain couples TRBV15 to TRBJ2-7; 9 bases are a match to TRBD2. Trimming removed 5 bases from V and 2 bases from J; junction bases left unmatched: 7. Per the germline V gene, CDR1 is LNHNV and CDR2 is YYDKDF (reference sequence). The length of the CDR3 is 15 residues. The CDR3 loop reads CATSPTRGGAYEQYF. The CDR3 DNA follows: TGTGCCACCAGCCCGACGCGGGGGGGAGCCTACGAGCAGTACTTC.

This chain uses TRBV7-8 with TRBJ1-2; D remains ambiguous. The V and J ends lost 1 base and 1 base respectively, with 10 bases between them. The CDR3 length is 15 residues. The germline V gene has CDR1 SGHVS and CDR2 FQNEAQ. The CDR3 DNA follows: TGTGCCAGCAGCTTAGTGCCAGGCCGTAACTATGGCTACACCTTC. The encoded protein is CASSLVPGRNYGYTF.

The V and J genes are TRBV4-1 and TRBJ2-7; TRBD2 agrees at 7 bases. The CDR3 is 15 amino acids. Germline loops: CDR1 MGHRA, CDR2 YSYEKL. Unmatched junction bases numbered 6, after V lost 1 base and J lost 3 bases. This chain's CDR3 is CASSQAELAIYEQYF. The CDR3 nucleotides read TGCGCCAGCAGCCAAGCTGAACTAGCGATCTACGAGCAGTACTTC.

The J gene is TRBJ1-2, the V gene TRBV3-1 (or the pseudogene TRBV3-2); 8 positions agree with TRBD1. CDR3 size: 15 residues. The germline V gene has CDR1 LGHDT and CDR2 YNNKEL (reference sequence). Unmatched junction bases numbered 7, after V lost 4 bases and J lost 3 bases. This CDR3 is CASSPRATGDYGYTF. In DNA, the CDR3 is TGTGCCAGCAGCCCACGAGCGACAGGGGACTATGGCTACACCTTC.

As DNA, the CDR3 is TGCGCCAGCAGCTCGGGCCTAGGCGAGCAGTACTTC. This codes for CASSSGLGEQYF. The gene calls are TRBV5-1 and TRBJ2-7; D remains unclear. From germline, CDR1 is SGHRS and CDR2 YFSETQ. This CDR3 is 12 amino acids long. Trimming left V 3 bases short and J 6 bases short, with 10 bases between.

This rearrangement joins TRBV13 to TRBJ2-4, with D perhaps TRBD2 (7 bases). V was trimmed by 5 bases and J by 5 bases, leaving 16 bases between them. CDR3 length: 15 residues. Germline V gives CDR1 PRHDT, CDR2 FYEKMQ (reference sequence). This CDR3 reads CASSPSRGGQNIQYF. As DNA, the CDR3 is TGTGCCAGCAGCCCCTCTCGCGGGGGCCAAAACATTCAGTACTTC.

The rearrangement joins TRBV5-1 to TRBJ2-5; D not certain. The germline V gene encodes CDR1 SGHRS and CDR2 YFSETQ. The CDR3 consists of 13 residues. V lost 2 bases and J lost 5, with 10 bases in between. The CDR3 DNA is TGCGCCAGCAGCTTAAGGCGTGGCGAGACCCAGTACTTC. This encodes CASSLRRGETQYF.

This chain links TRBV6-4 with TRBJ2-1, with 12 bases identical to TRBD2. CDR3 length: 16 residues. V was pared by 7 bases and J by 4 bases, with 8 bases of the junction left unmatched. CDR1 and CDR2 from the germline V gene are MRHNA and SNTAGT. The CDR3 sequence is CASTILAGGIYNEQFF. CDR3 bases: TGTGCCAGCACTATACTAGCGGGGGGTATATACAATGAGCAGTTCTTC.

The J gene is TRBJ2-7, the V gene TRBV18, with D perhaps assigned TRBD1 or TRBD2 (5 bases each). The germline CDR1 and CDR2 sequences are KGHSH and LQKENI. The CDR3 length is 15 residues. The V gene lost 3 bases and the J gene lost 0 bases, with 12 bases spanning the gap. The CDR3 spells CASSPSRDVSYEQYF. CDR3 nucleotides: TGTGCCAGCTCACCGTCCCGGGACGTCTCCTACGAGCAGTACTTC.

The chain couples TRBV9 to TRBJ2-5; D is unresolved. Looked up from germline, CDR1 is SGDLS and CDR2 is YYNGEE. The CDR3 is 14 amino acids. The V end lost 0 bases, the J end lost 2 bases, and 8 bases lay between the germline ends. This CDR3 is CASSVAVTQETQYF. The CDR3, as DNA: TGTGCCAGCAGCGTAGCGGTTACACAAGAGACCCAGTACTTC.

The chain joins TRBV3-1 (or the pseudogene TRBV3-2) to TRBJ1-2, with unresolved D. V gave up 6 bases and J gave up 7 bases, with 15 bases separating them. The CDR3 has 13 residues. Germline V lookup: CDR1 LGHDT, CDR2 YNNKEL (reference sequence). This CDR3 reads CASSSVTLGGYTF. CDR3 nucleotides: TGTGCCAGCAGTTCCGTGACTCTGGGTGGCTACACCTTC.

This clone has just a few counts. The chain recombines TRBV4-3 with TRBJ2-1; the D gene is possibly TRBD2 (5 bases). There are 15 residues in the CDR3. Germline V gene data show CDR1 as LGHNA and CDR2 as YSLEER. Trimming stripped 1 base from V and 4 bases from J, with 11 bases between. Here the CDR3 reads CASSQGGQKYNEQFF. In DNA, the CDR3 is TGCGCCAGCAGCCAAGGCGGGCAGAAATACAATGAGCAGTTCTTC.

The chain links TRBV19 to TRBJ2-7; D gene uncertain. The CDR3 sequence is 13 residues long. The V end lost 6 bases, the J end lost 0 bases, and 9 bases lay between the germline ends. Per germline, CDR1 LNHDA and CDR2 SQIVND (reference sequence). CDR3 residues: CASRDVGSYEQYF. CDR3 coding DNA: TGTGCCAGTAGAGACGTGGGCTCCTACGAGCAGTACTTC.

The chain links TRBV5-1 to TRBJ1-6; 10 bases are a match to TRBD1. The V segment lost 0 bases and the J segment 6 bases; nucleotides outside the gene matches: 3. In germline, CDR1 is SGHRS, CDR2 YFSETQ. CDR3 length: 16 residues. The CDR3 DNA is TGCGCCAGCAGCTTGGGTAGGGACAGGGGTAATTCACCCCTCCACTTT. Translating gives CASSLGRDRGNSPLHF.